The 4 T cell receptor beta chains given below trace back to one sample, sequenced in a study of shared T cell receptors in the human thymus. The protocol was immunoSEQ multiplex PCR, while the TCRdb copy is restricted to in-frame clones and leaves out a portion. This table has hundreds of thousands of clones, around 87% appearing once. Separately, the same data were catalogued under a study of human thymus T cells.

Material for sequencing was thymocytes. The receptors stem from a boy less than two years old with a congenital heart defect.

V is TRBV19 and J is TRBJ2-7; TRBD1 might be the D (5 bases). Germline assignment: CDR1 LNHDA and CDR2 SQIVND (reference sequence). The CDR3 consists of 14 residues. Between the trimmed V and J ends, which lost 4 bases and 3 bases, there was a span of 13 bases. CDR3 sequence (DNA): TGTGCCAGTAGTACATCGACAGCTCACTACGAGCAGTACTTC. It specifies CASSTSTAHYEQYF.

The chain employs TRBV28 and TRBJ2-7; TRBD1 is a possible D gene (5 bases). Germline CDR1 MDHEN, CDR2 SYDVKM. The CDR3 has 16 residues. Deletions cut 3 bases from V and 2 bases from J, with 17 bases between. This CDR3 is CASSFTPQGRTYEQYF. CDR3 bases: TGTGCCAGCAGTTTCACGCCTCAGGGTAGGACCTACGAGCAGTACTTC. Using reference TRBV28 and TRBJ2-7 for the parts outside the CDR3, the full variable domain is DVKVTQSSRYLVKRTGEKVFLECVQDMDHENMFWYRQDPGLGLRLIYFSYDVKMKEKGDIPEGYSVSREKKERFSLILESASTNQTSMYLCASSFTPQGRTYEQYFGPGTRLTVT.

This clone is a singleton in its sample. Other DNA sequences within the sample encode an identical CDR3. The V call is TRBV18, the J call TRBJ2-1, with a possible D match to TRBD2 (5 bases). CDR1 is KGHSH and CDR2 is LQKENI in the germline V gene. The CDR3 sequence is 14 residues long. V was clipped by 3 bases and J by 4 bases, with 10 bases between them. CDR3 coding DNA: TGTGCCAGCTCACCCCCACGGGGATACAATGAGCAGTTCTTC. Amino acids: CASSPPRGYNEQFF.

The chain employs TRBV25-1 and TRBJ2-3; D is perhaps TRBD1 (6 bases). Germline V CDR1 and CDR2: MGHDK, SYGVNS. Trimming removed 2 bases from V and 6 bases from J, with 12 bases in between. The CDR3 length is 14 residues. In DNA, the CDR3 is TGTGCCAGCAGTGAAGGGACAAGGGGCGATACGCAGTATTTT. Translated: CASSEGTRGDTQYF.